This is a list of T cell receptor beta chains from one sample in a study of T-cell reconstitution after alpha-beta-depleted transplantation in children. TCRdb re-called the PCR reads through MiXCR, storing one row per CDR3 protein. The table records tens of thousands of distinct CDR3 sequences, around 18% of them present only once. Material: PBMCs, mostly from graft donor cells, obtained 360 days after TCRalphabeta/CD19-depleted stem cell transplant. Receptor source: a male patient aged 2 to 9 who had a stem cell transplant for acute lymphoblastic leukemia, so the T cells may come from the graft donor. Both conserved end residues are part of each CDR3. Fields, in order: J gene, clone size, V gene, D gene, CDR3 DNA, CDR3 protein. The D gene is left open where the match is weak. Clone size, where shown, is once, few, many, or a class for clones that have expanded.

>TRBJ2-1|few|TRBV13|.
TGTGCCAGCAGCTTAAAGCAGGGGTACAATGAGCAGTTCTTC
CASSLKQGYNEQFF
>TRBJ2-1|many|TRBV3-1|.
TGTGCCAGCAGCCCGAGACTAGACTCCTACAATGAGCAGTTCTTC
CASSPRLDSYNEQFF
>TRBJ2-2|few|TRBV14|.
TGTGCCAGCAGCCAAGATATAAGGACCGGGGAGCTGTTTTTT
CASSQDIRTGELFF
>TRBJ2-7|.|TRBV5-1|TRBD1
TGCGCCAGCAGCTACCGGGACAGGGGGCGCGAGCAGTACTTC
CASSYRDRGREQYF
>TRBJ2-1|.|TRBV5-1|.
TGCGCCAGCAGCGCGGGAACCTCCTACAATGAGCAGTTCTTC
CASSAGTSYNEQFF
>TRBJ2-7|.|TRBV5-8|.
TGTGCCAGCAGCCCACAGGACTACGAGCAGTACTTC
CASSPQDYEQYF
>TRBJ2-5|.|TRBV11-2|.
TGTGCCAGCAGCTTAGGTGGGGGGCGAGAGACCCAGTACTTC
CASSLGGGRETQYF
>TRBJ2-3|many|TRBV6-6|.
TGTGCCAGCAGTCCGCTTCGGTCAGATACGCAGTATTTT
CASSPLRSDTQYF
>TRBJ2-1|few|TRBV7-6|.
TGTGCCACCCTCGGATGTGAGCAGTTCTTC
CATLGCEQFF
>TRBJ2-5|.|TRBV2|TRBD1
TGTGCCAGCAGTCCTGGGGACAGGGCTCAAGAGACCCAGTACTTC
CASSPGDRAQETQYF
>TRBJ2-7|few|TRBV7-9|.
TGTGCCAGCAGCGTGGACGGGGGCTCCTACGAGCAGTACTTC
CASSVDGGSYEQYF
>TRBJ1-2|few|TRBV12-3/TRBV12-4|.
TGTGCCAGCAGTTCGCGGATGGGGATCCTGCGATATGGCTACACCTTC
CASSSRMGILRYGYTF
>TRBJ2-3|.|TRBV27|.
TGTGCCAGCAGACTTGGACTGTCAACAGATACGCAGTATTTT
CASRLGLSTDTQYF
>TRBJ2-3|.|TRBV10-3|TRBD2
TGTGCCATCAGTGAAACGGCTAGCGGGCAAGCAGATACGCAGTATTTT
CAISETASGQADTQYF
>TRBJ2-1|.|TRBV12-3/TRBV12-4|TRBD2
TGTGCCAGCAGTTTGGCGGGACTAGCGGACTACAATGAGCAGTTCTTC
CASSLAGLADYNEQFF
>TRBJ2-1|.|TRBV24-1|TRBD2
TGTGCCACCGGACTAGCGGGAGGTTACAATGAGCAGTTCTTC
CATGLAGGYNEQFF
>TRBJ2-5|medium-sized|TRBV3-1|.
TGTGCCAGCAGCCAAGAGCTAGATGAAGAGACCCAGTACTTC
CASSQELDEETQYF
>TRBJ2-3|.|TRBV6-5|TRBD2
TGTGCCAGCAGTTACCATAGCGGGAGCAGGACAGATACGCAGTATTTT
CASSYHSGSRTDTQYF
>TRBJ2-5|.|TRBV24-1|.
TGTGCCACCAGTAACCAGGGTCTGGAGACCCAGTACTTC
CATSNQGLETQYF
>TRBJ2-4|.|TRBV6-6|.
TGTGCCAGCAGACCCCGGAACATTCAGTACTTC
CASRPRNIQYF
>TRBJ2-3|few|TRBV5-1|.
TGCGCCAGCAGCGCTTGGGGAGATACGCAGTATTTT
CASSAWGDTQYF
>TRBJ2-1|once|TRBV19|.
TGTGCCAGCGGAGACATCTCCTACAATGAGCAGTTCTTC
CASGDISYNEQFF
>TRBJ2-7|.|TRBV12-3/TRBV12-4|TRBD2
TGTGCCAGCAGCCCTGACTGGCGGGAGGACGAGCAGTACTTC
CASSPDWREDEQYF
>TRBJ2-7|.|TRBV5-1|.
TGCGCCAGCAGCTTGAATGGACAGATCTACGAGCAGTACTTC
CASSLNGQIYEQYF
>TRBJ2-5|.|TRBV7-9|.
TGTGCCAGCAGCTGGAGGGGGCGGGAGACCCAGTACTTC
CASSWRGRETQYF
>TRBJ1-2|.|TRBV4-1|.
TGCGCCAGCAGCCTAGGGACGGTTAATAACTATGGCTACACCTTC
CASSLGTVNNYGYTF
>TRBJ2-1|.|TRBV20-1|TRBD2
TGCAGTGCTGGGAGCGGGAGAAGATTTTACAATGAGCAGTTCTTC
CSAGSGRRFYNEQFF
>TRBJ2-2|.|TRBV12-3/TRBV12-4|TRBD2
TGTGCCAGCAGTTCTCGACTAGCTCCCCACACCGGGGAGCTGTTTTTT
CASSSRLAPHTGELFF
>TRBJ1-1|many|TRBV7-8|.
TGTGCCAGCAGCTTAGCGAAGGGTGTGAACACTGAAGCTTTCTTT
CASSLAKGVNTEAFF
>TRBJ2-7|many|TRBV5-1|.
TGCGCCAGCAGCTTGGGGGACGAGCAGTACTTC
CASSLGDEQYF
>TRBJ1-2|few|TRBV12-3/TRBV12-4|.
TGTGCCAGCAGTCCGTGGGGCAACGGCTACACCTTC
CASSPWGNGYTF
>TRBJ2-2|.|TRBV4-1|.
TGCGCCAGCAGCCAAGATAGGGGAACCGGGGAGCTGTTTTTT
CASSQDRGTGELFF
>TRBJ1-2|.|TRBV6-2/TRBV6-3|.
TGTGCCAGCCACAGGAAAACTAACTATGGCTACACCTTC
CASHRKTNYGYTF
>TRBJ1-2|.|TRBV20-1|TRBD1
TGCAGTGGGCAAGGACAGGGGGGAAGATATGGCTACACCTTC
CSGQGQGGRYGYTF
>TRBJ2-7|.|TRBV7-9|.
TGTGCCAGCAGCTTATGGACAGCGGACTACGAGCAGTACTTC
CASSLWTADYEQYF
>TRBJ1-4|once|TRBV11-2|.
TGTGCCAGCAGCTTTTCGACGGCGGAAAAACTGTTTTTT
CASSFSTAEKLFF
>TRBJ2-5|.|TRBV5-4|TRBD1
TGTGCCAGCAGCTCGGGACAGGGAAGAGTAGTCGGAAAGACCCAGTACTTC
CASSSGQGRVVGKTQYF
>TRBJ1-1|.|TRBV7-6|TRBD1
TGTGCCAGCAGCTTAATGGGACAGGGTAGCACTGAAGCTTTCTTT
CASSLMGQGSTEAFF
>TRBJ2-1|.|TRBV5-1|TRBD2
TGCGCCAGCAGCCAAACAGGTATCACCGGGACTAGCGGCGGCCGGTCCTACAATGAGCAGTTCTTC
CASSQTGITGTSGGRSYNEQFF
>TRBJ2-3|many|TRBV5-1|TRBD1
TGCGCCAGCAGCTTCGGACAGGGCCGCACAGATACGCAGTATTTT
CASSFGQGRTDTQYF
>TRBJ2-3|many|TRBV7-2|TRBD1
TGTGCCAGCAGCTTACCCTGGGGGGACAGGGGGACCATCACAGATACGCAGTATTTT
CASSLPWGDRGTITDTQYF
>TRBJ1-2|many|TRBV12-3/TRBV12-4|.
TGTGCCAGCACCCCGCGCAGGGTCTCCTATGGCTACACCTTC
CASTPRRVSYGYTF
>TRBJ2-7|.|TRBV20-1|.
TGCAGTGCTACCCGAAGACAGGTTGGCACCTACGAGCAGTACTTC
CSATRRQVGTYEQYF
>TRBJ2-7|few|TRBV20-1|TRBD2
TGCAGTGCTAGTCTAGCGGGAGGAGGGGAGCAGTACTTC
CSASLAGGGEQYF
>TRBJ1-5|.|TRBV4-1|.
TGCGCCAGCAGCAACCCTGTAAGAGGTAGCAATCAGCCCCAGCATTTT
CASSNPVRGSNQPQHF
>TRBJ2-3|.|TRBV18|.
TGTGCCAGCTCATCCCGACTCGGCGCCACAGATACGCAGTATTTT
CASSSRLGATDTQYF
>TRBJ2-3|few|TRBV20-1|.
TGCAGTGCTAGAGGCCACAGGGCCTTGGATACGCAGTATTTT
CSARGHRALDTQYF
>TRBJ2-5|.|TRBV9|TRBD2
TGTGCCAGCAGCGGGAGGGTAACTAGCGGGACCCAAGAGACCCAGTACTTC
CASSGRVTSGTQETQYF